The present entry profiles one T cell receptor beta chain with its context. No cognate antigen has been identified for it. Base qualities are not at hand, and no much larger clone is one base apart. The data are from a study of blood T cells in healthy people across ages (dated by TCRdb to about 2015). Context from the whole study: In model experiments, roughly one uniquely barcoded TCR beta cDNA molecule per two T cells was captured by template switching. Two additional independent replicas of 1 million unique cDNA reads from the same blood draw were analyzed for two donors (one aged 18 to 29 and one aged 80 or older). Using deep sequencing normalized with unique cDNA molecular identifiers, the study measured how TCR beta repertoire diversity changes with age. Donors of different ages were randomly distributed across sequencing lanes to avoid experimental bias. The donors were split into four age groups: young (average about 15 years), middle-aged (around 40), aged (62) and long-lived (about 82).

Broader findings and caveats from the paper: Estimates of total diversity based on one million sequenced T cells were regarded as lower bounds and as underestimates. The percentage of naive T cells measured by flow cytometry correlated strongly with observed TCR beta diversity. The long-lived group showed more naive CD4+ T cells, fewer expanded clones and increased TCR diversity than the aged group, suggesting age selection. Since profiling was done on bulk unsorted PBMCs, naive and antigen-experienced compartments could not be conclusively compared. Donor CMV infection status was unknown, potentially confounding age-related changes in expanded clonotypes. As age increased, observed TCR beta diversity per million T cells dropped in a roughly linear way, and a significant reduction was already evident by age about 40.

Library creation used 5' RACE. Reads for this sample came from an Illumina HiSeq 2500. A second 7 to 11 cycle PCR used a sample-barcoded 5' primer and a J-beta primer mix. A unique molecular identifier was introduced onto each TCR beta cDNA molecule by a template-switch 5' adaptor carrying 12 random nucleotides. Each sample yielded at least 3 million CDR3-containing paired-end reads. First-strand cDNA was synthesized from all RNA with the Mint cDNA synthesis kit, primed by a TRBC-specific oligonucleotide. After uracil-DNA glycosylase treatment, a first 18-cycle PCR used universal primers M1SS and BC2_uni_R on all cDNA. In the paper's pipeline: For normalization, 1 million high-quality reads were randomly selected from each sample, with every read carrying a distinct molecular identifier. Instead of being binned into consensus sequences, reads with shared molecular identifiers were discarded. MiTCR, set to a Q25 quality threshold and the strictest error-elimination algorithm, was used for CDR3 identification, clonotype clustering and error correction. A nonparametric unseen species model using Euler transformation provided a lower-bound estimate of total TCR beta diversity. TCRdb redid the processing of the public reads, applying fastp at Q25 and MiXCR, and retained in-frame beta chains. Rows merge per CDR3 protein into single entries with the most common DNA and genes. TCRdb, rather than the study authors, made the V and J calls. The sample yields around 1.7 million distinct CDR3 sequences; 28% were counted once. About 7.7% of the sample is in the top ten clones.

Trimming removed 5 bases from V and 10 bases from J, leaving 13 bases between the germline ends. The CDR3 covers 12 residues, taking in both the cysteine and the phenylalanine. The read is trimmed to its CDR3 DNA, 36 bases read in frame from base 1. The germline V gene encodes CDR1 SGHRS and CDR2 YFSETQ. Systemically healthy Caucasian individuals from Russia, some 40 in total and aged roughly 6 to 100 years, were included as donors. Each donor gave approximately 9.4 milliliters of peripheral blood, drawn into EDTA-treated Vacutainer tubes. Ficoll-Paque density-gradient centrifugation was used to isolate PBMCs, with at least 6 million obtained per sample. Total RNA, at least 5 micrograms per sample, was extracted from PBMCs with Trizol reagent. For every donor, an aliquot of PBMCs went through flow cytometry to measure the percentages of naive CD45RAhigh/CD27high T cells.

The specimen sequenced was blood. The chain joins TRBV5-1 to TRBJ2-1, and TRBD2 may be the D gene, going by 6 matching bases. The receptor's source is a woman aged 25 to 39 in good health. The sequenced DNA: TGCGCCAGCAGGGTCTCGGGGGACGAGCAGTTCTTC. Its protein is CASRVSGDEQFF.